The 20 T cell receptor beta chains given below trace back to one sample, sequenced in a study of CXCR3-negative and CXCR3-positive naive CD8 T cells. All TRB cDNA libraries came from 5' RACE performed with UMI labels. For each CDR3 protein, TCRdb gives one entry from its re-call of the 5' RACE reads, without DNA. The table for this sample gives approximately 83,000 distinct CDR3 sequences. Sequenced sample: naive CXCR3- CD8+ T cells from blood. Subset of the sample: CD45RO-CCR7+CD27+CD95- naive CD8+ T cells lacking CXCR3 (TNR3-). The source is a human donor in good health. Some clones in this sample may be carry-over from other donors' samples.

The chain recombines TRBV6-5 with TRBJ2-2; TCRdb picks TRBD1, but there is no DNA to check that call. Germline-derived CDR1 and CDR2 are MNHEY and SVGAGI. The CDR3 is 14 residues long. CDR3 region: CASSYEGATGELFF.

The rearrangement links TRBV29-1 to TRBJ2-3; TCRdb's D call of TRBD1 is untestable without DNA. CDR1 SQVTM and CDR2 ANQGSEA come from the germline V gene. This CDR3 is 13 amino acids long. CDR3 sequence: CSVETGGTDTQYF.

The rearrangement links TRBV12-3 or TRBV12-4 to TRBJ2-7; TCRdb reports TRBD2, a call that lacks DNA to check it against. The CDR3 is made up of 14 amino acids. CDR3 amino acids: CASSARDGGYEQYF.

The J gene is TRBJ1-5, the V gene TRBV19. This CDR3 spans 16 amino acids. Germline assignment: CDR1 LNHDA and CDR2 SQIVND (reference sequence). The CDR3 region is CASSTSFQPSNQPQHF.

The chain couples TRBV7-9 to TRBJ2-5. The germline V gene has CDR1 SEHNR and CDR2 FQNEAQ (reference sequence). This CDR3 spans 14 amino acids. CDR3 sequence: CASSFLGSQETQYF.

The chain links TRBV5-1 to TRBJ2-7; TCRdb lists TRBD1, though no DNA is available to test this call. Germline lookup yields CDR1 SGHRS and CDR2 YFSETQ. CDR3 length equals 15 residues. Here the CDR3 reads CASSLGTGIGLEQYF.

V and J are TRBV12-3 or TRBV12-4 and TRBJ2-1. CDR3 length: 13 residues. CDR3 region: CASCTQAFGEQFF.

The genes are TRBV7-9 and TRBJ2-1. CDR3 length: 15 amino acids. Germline V gives CDR1 SEHNR, CDR2 FQNEAQ (reference sequence). The CDR3 loop reads CASSSSRSSYNEQFF.

This chain links TRBV10-3 with TRBJ1-6; without DNA, the TCRdb call of TRBD1 cannot be checked. The V gene's germline CDR1 is ENHRY and CDR2 SYGVKD. The CDR3 contains 12 residues. This CDR3 is CAIYRVDSPLHF.

The chain recombines TRBV7-9 with TRBJ1-2. This CDR3 region has 14 residues. The germline gives CDR1 SEHNR, CDR2 FQNEAQ (reference sequence). CDR3 region: CASRSDGPNYGYTF.

The J gene is TRBJ2-2, the V gene TRBV7-6; TCRdb's D gene call, TRBD2, goes unchecked for lack of DNA. CDR1 is SGHVS and CDR2 is FNYEAQ in the germline V gene. The CDR3 is 16 residues long. The CDR3 spells CASSLVAGIYTGELFF.

This chain connects TRBV28 to TRBJ2-2; TCRdb calls TRBD2, which cannot be checked without DNA. Germline V lookup: CDR1 MDHEN, CDR2 SYDVKM. The length of the CDR3 is 16 residues. The CDR3 spells CASSPLPRVVGGELFF.

J is TRBJ2-5 and V is TRBV14; TCRdb reports TRBD1, a call that lacks DNA to check it against. The V gene's germline CDR1 is SGHDN and CDR2 FVKESK. The CDR3 consists of 15 residues. The CDR3 loop is CASSQLDSLKKAQYF. Variable domain in full (rest from reference TRBV14 and TRBJ2-5): EAGVTQFPSHSVIEKGQTVTLRCDPISGHDNLYWYRRVMGKEIKFLLHFVKESKQDESGMPNNRFLAERTGGTYSTLKVQPAELEDSGVYFCASSQLDSLKKAQYFGPGTRLLVL.

The chain links TRBV6-2 or TRBV6-3 to TRBJ2-1; TCRdb selects TRBD2, and the lack of DNA leaves this call unchecked. This CDR3 is 14 amino acids long. CDR1 MNHEY and CDR2 SVGEGT come from the germline V gene. CDR3 in amino acids: CASRTGTSGNEQFF.

This chain connects TRBV7-9 to TRBJ1-1; no DNA is available, so the TRBD1 call from TCRdb remains unchecked. The CDR3 extends over 13 amino acids. The germline V gene has CDR1 SEHNR and CDR2 FQNEAQ (reference sequence). The CDR3 reads CATRWGDDTEAFF.

The rearrangement uses TRBV6-2 or TRBV6-3 and TRBJ2-5; the TCRdb call, TRBD1, lacks DNA for checking. Germline CDR1 MNHEY, CDR2 SVGEGT. The CDR3 length is 16 residues. CDR3 loop: CASSYSTSGGQETQYF.

The chain joins TRBV7-6 to TRBJ2-1; the D call of TRBD1 rests on TCRdb alone, since no DNA is present to check it. The CDR3 runs to 16 residues. Germline V lookup: CDR1 SGHVS, CDR2 FNYEAQ. CDR3 in amino acids: CASSLGAGAPPGEQFF.

The rearrangement uses TRBV9 and TRBJ1-2. The V gene's germline CDR1 is SGDLS and CDR2 YYNGEE. This CDR3 has 12 amino acids. CDR3 protein: CASSLGNYGYTF. Full variable domain (missing parts from reference TRBV9 and TRBJ1-2): DSGVTQTPKHLITATGQRVTLRCSPRSGDLSVYWYQQSLDQGLQFLIQYYNGEERAKGNILERFSAQQFPDLHSELNLSSLELGDSALYFCASSLGNYGYTFGSGTRLTVV.

The V and J genes are TRBV11-2 and TRBJ2-1; TCRdb outputs TRBD2, but without DNA this stays unchecked. The CDR3 covers 15 residues. Germline values: CDR1 SGHAT, CDR2 FQNNGV. The chain's CDR3 is CASSWTSGALNEQFF.

The CDR3: CASSWGPGTEAFF. The chain couples TRBV6-2 or TRBV6-3 to TRBJ1-1; TCRdb picks TRBD1, but there is no DNA to check that call. The CDR3 totals 13 residues. CDR1 and CDR2 from the germline V gene are MNHEY and SVGEGT.